What follows are 13 T cell receptor beta chains derived from one specimen sequenced in a study of Graves' ophthalmopathy and Graves' hyperthyroidism. Researchers took RNA transcripts and amplified TCR beta CDR3 regions from them. RT-PCR in the first round used HTBI primers; a second-round multiplex PCR followed. TCRdb recomputed calls from the multiplex PCR reads with MiXCR, one row per CDR3 protein. The sample yields about 590,000 distinct CDR3 sequences, 35% to 45% seen once. Sequencing was done on a sample of peripheral blood or thyroid tissue (not recorded which). The receptors stem from an adult man with Graves' hyperthyroidism.

This clonotype was detected many times. The V and J genes are TRBV27 and TRBJ1-1; unclear D gene. Germline CDR1 MNHEY, CDR2 SMNVEV (reference sequence). The V and J ends lost 0 bases and 2 bases respectively, with 10 bases between them. This CDR3 contains 15 residues. CDR3 bases: TGTGCCAGCAGTTTATCAGTGACGGTAAACACTGAAGCTTTCTTT. This gives the protein CASSLSVTVNTEAFF.

This clonotype was seen ten or more times. The J gene is TRBJ1-5, the V gene TRBV7-8; no clear D gene. The V end lost 3 bases, the J end lost 5 bases, and 11 bases lay between the germline ends. Germline CDR1 reads SGHVS; CDR2 reads FQNEAQ. The CDR3 length is 14 residues. The CDR3, as DNA: TGTGCCAGCAGCTTTCTCCCACAGTATCAGCCCCAGCATTTT. Protein product: CASSFLPQYQPQHF.

This clonotype occurred once. Compared with germline, one end of the junction differs, possibly owing to a read error. The V gene is TRBV7-8, the J gene TRBJ2-6; 8 nucleotides match TRBD2. Germline V CDR1 and CDR2: SGHVS, FQNEAQ. There are 11 residues in the CDR3. The CDR3 region is CASTNAASGSF. In nucleotides, the CDR3 is TGTGCCAGCACGAACGCCGCCAGCGGGAGTTTC.

For this clonotype: A much larger clone differs from this one at a single base, so this may be a read error. The J gene is TRBJ2-7, the V gene TRBV6-1, with a weak D call TRBD1 (6 bases). This CDR3 is built from 15 residues. Germline CDR1 is MNHNS and CDR2 is SASEGT. The CDR3 sequence is CAISYVGQSSYEQYF. In DNA, the CDR3 is TGTGCCATCAGTTACGTCGGACAGAGCTCCTACGAGCAGTACTTC.

This sequence joins TRBV29-1 and TRBJ1-1; 11 bases are shared with TRBD1. Per germline, CDR1 SQVTM and CDR2 ANQGSEA. This CDR3 region has 14 residues. The J segment lost 4 bases and the V segment lost 8 bases, leaving 9 bases of the junction unmatched. CDR3: CSFLDGTGGTEAFF. CDR3 DNA sequence: TGCAGCTTCTTGGACGGGACAGGGGGCACTGAAGCTTTCTTT.

The rearrangement joins TRBV10-3 to TRBJ2-3; 9 bases are a match to TRBD1. J was trimmed by 6 bases and V by 4 bases; bases with no gene match: 23. Germline CDR1 and CDR2: ENHRY and SYGVKD. The CDR3 runs to 20 residues. Here the CDR3 reads CAISVSQPRTGTGLFDTQYF. For the CDR3, the DNA is TGTGCCATCAGTGTAAGTCAGCCGAGAACCGGGACAGGGCTGTTTGATACGCAGTATTTT.

The rearrangement links TRBV20-1 to TRBJ2-2; tentatively, D is TRBD1 (6 bases). Germline lookup yields CDR1 DFQATT and CDR2 SNEGSKA (reference sequence). V gave up 4 bases and J gave up 9 bases, with 9 bases separating them. The CDR3 is 11 residues long. The CDR3 nucleotides read TGCAGTGCTAAAGGGGACAGGGAGCTGTTTTTT. As protein: CSAKGDRELFF.

The chain recombines TRBV29-1 with TRBJ1-1; D is undetermined. Looked up from germline, CDR1 is SQVTM and CDR2 is ANQGSEA. Trimming left V 5 bases short and J 0 bases short, with 10 bases between. The CDR3 is 13 residues long. CDR3 sequence reads: CSVWEGLNTEAFF. CDR3 sequence (DNA): TGCAGCGTTTGGGAGGGTCTGAACACTGAAGCTTTCTTT.

This clonotype was seen ten or more times. J is TRBJ1-2 and V is TRBV19; D is perhaps TRBD1 (6 bases). Trimming took off 4 bases at V and 0 bases at J, with 15 bases between the two ends. The CDR3 runs 16 residues. Germline loops: CDR1 LNHDA, CDR2 SQIVND (reference sequence). Here the CDR3 reads CASSTNRELANYGYTF. The CDR3 DNA reads TGTGCCAGTAGTACGAACAGGGAACTAGCTAACTATGGCTACACCTTC.

This clonotype was detected many times. The chain employs TRBV7-2 and TRBJ1-3; D call uncertain. This CDR3 contains 16 residues. V lost 1 base to trimming and J lost 2 bases, with 12 bases between them. Germline V lookup: CDR1 SGHTA, CDR2 FQGNSA. CDR3 protein: CASSLGGRATGNTIYF. Written as DNA, the CDR3 is TGTGCCAGCAGCTTAGGTGGAAGGGCCACTGGAAACACCATATATTTT.

V gene TRBV15 combines with J gene TRBJ2-4; a possible D gene is TRBD1 (5 bases). The CDR3 extends over 14 amino acids. V gave up 1 base and J gave up 9 bases, with 13 bases separating them. CDR1 LNHNV and CDR2 YYDKDF come from the germline V gene (reference sequence). The CDR3 DNA is TGTGCCACCAGCAGAGGTTCAGGGTGGGGCATTCAGTACTTC. Protein product: CATSRGSGWGIQYF.

Many counts were recorded for this clonotype. J is TRBJ2-5 and V is TRBV7-9; the match to TRBD1 covers 7 bases. The germline gives CDR1 SEHNR, CDR2 FQNEAQ (reference sequence). V lost 5 bases and J lost 4; bases outside the gene matches: 13. The CDR3 has 16 residues. The CDR3 sequence is CASSRPGQWRGETQYF. The CDR3 region has the DNA TGTGCCAGCAGCCGCCCGGGACAGTGGAGAGGAGAGACCCAGTACTTC.

In regard to this clonotype: One base away lies a much larger clone, so this may be a sequencing read error. The chain carries TRBV12-3 or TRBV12-4 and TRBJ2-5, with 7 bases identical to TRBD2. This CDR3 is 12 amino acids long. V was pared by 9 bases and J by 7 bases, with 8 bases of the junction left unmatched. The chain's CDR3 is CARSQAGRTQYF. The DNA of the CDR3 is TGTGCCAGAAGTCAAGCGGGAAGGACCCAGTACTTC.